This T cell receptor beta chain came from a study of human T cells and chemical hapten exposure. Whole-study context: Mostly female patients had alopecia areata, totalis or universalis.

As to time point: pre-sensitization, week 0. Regarding treatment: therapeutic diphenylcyclopropenone sensitization with weekly scalp DPC. Findings and limits, study-wide: PT1 expanded TCR numbers rose with patch test score. Compared with pre-sensitization or healthy control sets, expanded TCRs clustered more.

This clonotype came up many times. Its antigen is unknown. Per the original data handling: Counts of TCRs in each sample centred on a median of approximately 96,000 and extended from around 24,000 to 710,000. Using its own MiXCR run on the RACE reads, TCRdb lists one record per CDR3 protein. The V and J calls and clone size come from TCRdb's table, not from the authors' own analysis. This table holds 350,000 to 400,000 distinct CDR3 sequences, 4% to 6% found once. The TCR originated in a woman between 50 and 59 years old with alopecia areata. Some clones in this sample may be carry-over from other donors' samples. Sequenced here: whole blood, sampled in connection with sensitization to the hapten diphenylcyclopropenone (DPC).

The CDR3 reads CASSSHLGGIGDNEQFF. The CDR3 nucleotides read TGTGCCAGCAGCTCCCACCTAGGGGGAATAGGAGACAATGAGCAGTTCTTC. The chain joins TRBV9 to TRBJ2-1; possible D gene TRBD1, 6 bases. CDR1 is SGDLS and CDR2 is YYNGEE in the germline V gene. Trimming took off 4 bases at V and 5 bases at J, with 22 bases between the two ends. The CDR3 extends over 17 amino acids. Looking up the rest from reference TRBV9 and TRBJ2-1 gives the full variable domain: DSGVTQTPKHLITATGQRVTLRCSPRSGDLSVYWYQQSLDQGLQFLIQYYNGEERAKGNILERFSAQQFPDLHSELNLSSLELGDSALYFCASSSHLGGIGDNEQFFGPGTRLTVL.